These 22 T cell receptor beta chains were sequenced from one sample in a study of T cell repertoires in ileal Crohn's disease. Assay: immunoSEQ multiplex PCR; the TCRdb copy retains only in-frame clones and omits some. The data show roughly 10,000 clones, roughly 91% seen once. The time point here: inflamed ileum from the surgical specimen. Sequencing was carried out using ileal tissue. These receptors were taken from an adult with Crohn's disease.

DNA of the CDR3: TGTGCCAGCAGCTTAGCCGTCGGCGGAACTAACTATGGCTACACCTTC. Amino acids: CASSLAVGGTNYGYTF. The rearrangement links TRBV7-2 to TRBJ1-2, with D unresolved. Deletions cut 0 bases from V and 0 bases from J, with 11 bases between. Germline CDR1 and CDR2: SGHTA and FQGNSA. The CDR3 extends over 16 amino acids.

This chain links TRBV4-2 with TRBJ2-1; 11 bases line up with TRBD2. The CDR3 is 17 amino acids. The V and J ends lost 1 base and 5 bases, in that order; junction bases with no gene match: 7. Germline values: CDR1 LGHNA, CDR2 YNFKEQ. The CDR3 protein is CASSQGVGTSGHNEQFF. CDR3 sequence (DNA): TGTGCCAGCAGCCAAGGAGTCGGGACTAGCGGCCACAATGAGCAGTTCTTC.

CDR3 coding DNA: TGCGCCAGCAGCCAAGATGGGAGAAGCGTAAACGAGCAGTACTTC. Translated, it gives CASSQDGRSVNEQYF. The chain recombines TRBV4-3 with TRBJ2-7; D may be TRBD2 (5 bases). Germline CDR1 reads LGHNA; CDR2 reads YSLEER. This CDR3 is built from 15 residues. The germline V and J ends were trimmed by 0 bases and 5 bases, with 14 bases remaining between them.

In nucleotides, the CDR3 is TGTGCCAGCAGCCAACCGGACAGGGACGCCGGGGAGCTGTTTTTT. This sequence encodes CASSQPDRDAGELFF. The rearrangement uses TRBV4-2 and TRBJ2-2, with 8 nucleotides matching TRBD1. From germline, CDR1 is LGHNA and CDR2 YNFKEQ. Trimming cost V 2 bases and J 6 bases; bases outside gene matches: 5. The CDR3 loop spans 15 amino acids.

This chain joins TRBV5-1 and TRBJ2-6; 9 nucleotides line up with TRBD1. V was clipped by 0 bases and J by 4 bases; unmatched bases: 8. This CDR3 is built from 18 residues. In germline, CDR1 is SGHRS, CDR2 YFSETQ. CDR3 nucleotide sequence: TGCGCCAGCAGCTTGGGGGCGGGACAGGGCCGAGGGGCCAACGTCCTGACTTTC. This translates into CASSLGAGQGRGANVLTF. The entire variable domain, with the rest obtained from reference TRBV5-1 and TRBJ2-6, is as follows: KAGVTQTPRYLIKTRGQQVTLSCSPISGHRSVSWYQQTPGQGLQFLFEYFSETQRNKGNFPGRFSGRQFSNSRSEMNVSTLELGDSALYLCASSLGAGQGRGANVLTFGAGSRLTVL.

The chain joins TRBV19 to TRBJ1-1, with 9 bases identical to TRBD1. V lost 3 bases to trimming and J lost 4 bases; unmatched junction nucleotides: 12. CDR1 and CDR2 from the germline V gene are LNHDA and SQIVND (reference sequence). This CDR3 contains 17 residues. Written as DNA, the CDR3 is TGTGCCAGTAGTATCGTAGGGACAGGGTGGAAGGGCACTGAAGCTTTCTTT. Translation gives CASSIVGTGWKGTEAFF. Full variable domain (missing parts from reference TRBV19 and TRBJ1-1): DGGITQSPKYLFRKEGQNVTLSCEQNLNHDAMYWYRQDPGQGLRLIYYSQIVNDFQKGDIAEGYSVSREKKESFPLTVTSAQKNPTAFYLCASSIVGTGWKGTEAFFGQGTRLTVV.

DNA of the CDR3: TGTGCCAGCAGCCGGACTATGACCGGGGAGCTGTTTTTT. Its translation is CASSRTMTGELFF. This chain links TRBV5-6 with TRBJ2-2; a weak D match, TRBD2 (6 bases). From germline, CDR1 is SGHDT and CDR2 YYEEEE. V was clipped by 4 bases and J by 5 bases, with 9 bases between them. There are 13 residues in the CDR3.

J is TRBJ2-1 and V is TRBV2, with D uncertain. This CDR3 spans 16 amino acids. The germline V and J ends were trimmed by 0 bases and 7 bases, with 16 bases remaining between them. From germline, CDR1 is SNHLY and CDR2 FYNNEI. In DNA, the CDR3 is TGTGCCAGCAGTGAAGCAATGACCTATCTTCGAAATGAGCAGTTCTTC. Protein sequence: CASSEAMTYLRNEQFF.

The V and J genes are TRBV7-8 and TRBJ2-1, with TRBD2 matching 12 bases. The CDR3 is made up of 15 amino acids. Germline CDR1 and CDR2: SGHVS and FQNEAQ. V dropped 1 base and J dropped 5; count of bases not matched to a gene: 0. CDR3 in amino acids: CASSLGTSGNNEQFF. CDR3 DNA: TGTGCCAGCAGCTTAGGGACTAGCGGGAACAATGAGCAGTTCTTC.

This clone was seen once. V gene TRBV5-4 combines with J gene TRBJ2-3; 9 bases map to TRBD2. Trimming at V came to 1 base and at J to 6 bases, leaving 9 bases not matched to a gene. The germline V gene encodes CDR1 SGHNT and CDR2 YYREEE (reference sequence). This CDR3 region has 16 residues. CDR3 sequence reads: CASSLSRGRASDTQYF. The CDR3 DNA sequence: TGTGCCAGCAGCTTGTCTCGCGGGAGGGCCTCGGATACGCAGTATTTT.

The chain has TRBV27 and TRBJ2-5; the D gene is possibly TRBD1 (6 bases). V lost 4 bases and J 0 bases, leaving 21 bases between the germline ends. This CDR3 is built from 18 residues. The germline V gene has CDR1 MNHEY and CDR2 SMNVEV (reference sequence). CDR3 sequence: CASSSQRVGTTYQETQYF. The DNA of the CDR3 is TGTGCCAGCAGTTCCCAGAGGGTAGGGACAACGTACCAAGAGACCCAGTACTTC.

The chain links TRBV9 to TRBJ1-3; D is unresolved. The V gene lost 3 bases and the J gene lost 0 bases, with 4 bases spanning the gap. The CDR3 sequence is 13 residues long. CDR1 and CDR2 from the germline V gene are SGDLS and YYNGEE. The CDR3 sequence is CASSGNSGNTIYF. The CDR3, as DNA: TGTGCCAGCAGCGGGAACTCTGGAAACACCATATATTTT. The complete variable domain, with remaining parts taken from reference TRBV9 and TRBJ1-3, reads DSGVTQTPKHLITATGQRVTLRCSPRSGDLSVYWYQQSLDQGLQFLIQYYNGEERAKGNILERFSAQQFPDLHSELNLSSLELGDSALYFCASSGNSGNTIYFGEGSWLTVV.

V usage is TRBV7-9 and J usage is TRBJ1-3, with TRBD1 matching 8 bases. From germline, CDR1 is SEHNR and CDR2 FQNEAQ (reference sequence). V dropped 6 bases and J dropped 5; count of bases not matched to a gene: 9. The CDR3 runs to 15 residues. The CDR3 DNA follows: TGTGCCAGCAGTAGAGGGACAGGAGGTAGAAACACCATATATTTT. Encoded protein: CASSRGTGGRNTIYF.

This clone showed up just once. This chain connects TRBV5-8 to TRBJ2-3, with 12 bases aligning to TRBD2. CDR3 length equals 17 residues. The trim removed 6 bases at V and 2 bases at J, leaving 10 bases unmatched. From germline, CDR1 is SGHTS and CDR2 YDEGEE. CDR3 region: CASTLGTSGRTTDTQYF. In DNA form, the CDR3 reads TGTGCCAGCACCCTGGGAACTAGCGGGAGGACCACAGATACGCAGTATTTT.

V gene TRBV4-2 combines with J gene TRBJ2-7; D is possibly TRBD1 or TRBD2 (5 bases each). The germline CDR1 and CDR2 sequences are LGHNA and YNFKEQ. This CDR3 region has 14 residues. V was trimmed by 7 bases and J by 6 bases, leaving 19 bases between them. The CDR3 is CASTPWDPEGEQYF. Here the CDR3 DNA reads TGTGCCAGCACCCCGTGGGACCCCGAAGGCGAGCAGTACTTC.

The gene calls are TRBV11-2 and TRBJ2-3, with 8 bases that match TRBD2. Germline CDR1 reads SGHAT; CDR2 reads FQNNGV. V gave up 5 bases and J gave up 2 bases; unmatched junction bases: 12. The CDR3 length is 17 residues. The CDR3 region is CASSPVGSGVNTDTQYF. The CDR3 DNA is TGTGCCAGCAGCCCCGTGGGTAGCGGGGTTAACACAGATACGCAGTATTTT.

This chain connects TRBV7-9 to TRBJ2-1; D is perhaps TRBD1 (5 bases). Between the trimmed V and J ends, which lost 5 bases and 9 bases, there was a span of 17 bases. CDR3 length: 14 amino acids. Germline V gene lookup returns CDR1 SEHNR and CDR2 FQNEAQ (reference sequence). In nucleotides, the CDR3 is TGTGCCAGCAGCCAAGGGGTGGTCCTGGGTGAGCAGTTCTTC. It encodes CASSQGVVLGEQFF. The complete variable domain, with remaining parts taken from reference TRBV7-9 and TRBJ2-1, reads DTGVSQNPRHKITKRGQNVTFRCDPISEHNRLYWYRQTLGQGPEFLTYFQNEAQLEKSRLLSDRFSAERPKGSFSTLEIQRTEQGDSAMYLCASSQGVVLGEQFFGPGTRLTVL.

This clone was seen a handful of times. The J gene is TRBJ1-1, the V gene TRBV5-8; D is possibly TRBD1 (5 bases). Trimming removed 3 bases at V and 1 base at J, with 7 bases between. CDR1 is SGHTS and CDR2 is YDEGEE in the germline V gene. CDR3 length: 13 residues. The CDR3 coding sequence is TGTGCCAGCAGCTGGCAGGGGAACACTGAAGCTTTCTTT. It is translated as CASSWQGNTEAFF.

The chain is built from TRBV19 and TRBJ2-1; D unclear. The germline V and J ends were trimmed by 2 bases and 5 bases, with 7 bases remaining between them. Germline V lookup: CDR1 LNHDA, CDR2 SQIVND (reference sequence). This CDR3 spans 13 amino acids. The CDR3, as DNA: TGTGCCAGTAGTATAAACGGAAACAATGAGCAGTTCTTC. Translating gives CASSINGNNEQFF.

This sequence joins TRBV6-5 and TRBJ1-1, with D possibly TRBD1 on 5 matching bases. The germline V gene encodes CDR1 MNHEY and CDR2 SVGAGI. Between the trimmed V and J ends, which lost 5 bases and 1 base, there was a span of 8 bases. This CDR3 contains 13 residues. CDR3 nucleotides: TGTGCCAGCAGTCGTCAGGGGAACACTGAAGCTTTCTTT. Protein product: CASSRQGNTEAFF.

This clone was counted a few times. V gene TRBV27 combines with J gene TRBJ2-2; no definite D call. This CDR3 has 14 residues. V was trimmed by 6 bases and J by 1 base, leaving 9 bases between them. Germline-derived CDR1 and CDR2 are MNHEY and SMNVEV (reference sequence). CDR3 bases: TGTGCCAGCAGGATGAGGCGGAACACCGGGGAGCTGTTTTTT. Translated: CASRMRRNTGELFF.

This sequence joins TRBV19 and TRBJ1-5; 9 nucleotides align to TRBD1. The trim removed 5 bases at V and 7 bases at J, leaving 9 bases unmatched. The CDR3 is made up of 15 amino acids. Germline V lookup: CDR1 LNHDA, CDR2 SQIVND (reference sequence). The CDR3 loop reads CASSPGQGVRQPQHF. CDR3 DNA sequence: TGTGCCAGTAGTCCGGGACAGGGAGTAAGACAGCCCCAGCATTTT.